This T cell receptor beta chain was identified in a study of blood T cell repertoires in COVID-19. CDR3 length equals 16 residues. V was shortened by 5 bases and J by 0 bases, with 13 bases between the two germline ends. The germline V gene has CDR1 SGHVS and CDR2 FNYEAQ. Seattle enrolled patients during active infection and tracked them longitudinally. The authors' processing: Researchers report that nucleated cell counts were estimated from reference gene primer amplification. Profiled with immunoSEQ multiplex PCR; TCRdb holds only in-frame clones, not every one. The V and J calls and the clone size are those of that table, but D and trimming were determined from the DNA. The sample has more than 200,000 clones; 85% to 90% are singletons.

The rearrangement links TRBV7-6 to TRBJ2-2; no clear D. The specimen was peripheral blood. This clonotype was sampled from a woman aged 55-70 years with COVID-19, enrolled during active disease. In DNA form, the CDR3 reads TGTGCCAGCAGCGATCGAGGAGCAGCGAACACCGGGGAGCTGTTTTTT. Its translation: CASSDRGAANTGELFF.